The present TCR beta chain was sequenced within a study of T cell repertoires in cytomegalovirus infection. The study, taken as a whole, reports: Identification of carriers of CMV plus the relevant HLA was performed using cumulative public TCR beta family frequency. Dominant in the ex vivo response were TCR beta clonotypes restricted by HLA-C and specific for CMV.

Germline V gene lookup returns CDR1 LNHDA and CDR2 SQIVND (reference sequence). The CDR3 length is 16 residues. V lost 5 bases to trimming and J lost 4 bases, with 18 bases between them. TCRdb processed the reads anew with MiXCR; each CDR3 protein has one entry. Here the sample spans about 440,000 distinct CDR3 sequences, roughly 31% being singletons. For this clonotype: Its matching antigen is unknown.

The TCR sequence derives from a human donor in good health (CMV status not recorded). Some clones in this sample may be carry-over from other donors' samples. Sequenced: PBMCs. The gene calls are TRBV19 and TRBJ1-3; perhaps TRBD1 as D (5 bases). Here the CDR3 reads CASSPPGRGRGNTIYF. The CDR3 DNA follows: TGTGCCAGTAGTCCCCCGGGGCGGGGGAGAGGAAACACCATATATTTT.